One sample yielded the 3 T cell receptor beta chains listed below, sequenced in a study of shared clonotypes between healthy human individuals. TCRdb's table, derived via immunoSEQ multiplex PCR, lists solely in-frame clones and lacks some. The sample has 950,000 to 1,300,000 clones, about 75% seen once. The sequencing sample was made of memory CD4+ T cells sorted from blood. The subset denotes: CD45RA-negative fraction. Every receptor here comes from a man aged 18 to 35 in good health.

This chain connects TRBV5-6 to TRBJ1-1; D is uncertain. Looked up from germline, CDR1 is SGHDT and CDR2 is YYEEEE. The CDR3 is 14 amino acids. Trimming removed 0 bases from V and 1 base from J, with 7 bases in between. CDR3 DNA sequence: TGTGCCAGCAGCTTGGGACATAGGAACACTGAAGCTTTCTTT. It yields the protein CASSLGHRNTEAFF.

This clone turned up a few times. V usage is TRBV5-5 and J usage is TRBJ1-5, with D perhaps TRBD1 (5 bases). Germline V lookup: CDR1 SGHKS, CDR2 YYEKEE (reference sequence). The length of the CDR3 is 15 residues. The germline V and J ends were trimmed by 3 bases and 11 bases, with 21 bases remaining between them. The CDR3 sequence: CASSSEGWGYQSQHF. In nucleotides, the CDR3 is TGTGCCAGCAGCTCCGAGGGGTGGGGTTATCAATCCCAGCATTTT.

The rearrangement links TRBV10-1 to TRBJ2-3, with TRBD2 matching over 9 bases. CDR1 WNHNN and CDR2 SYGVQD come from the germline V gene (reference sequence). The V segment lost 4 bases and the J segment 4 bases; nucleotides outside the gene matches: 6. There are 15 residues in the CDR3. The CDR3: CASSAREGPPDTQYF. CDR3 DNA sequence: TGCGCCAGCAGTGCGCGGGAGGGCCCTCCAGATACGCAGTATTTT.